Below are 5 T cell receptor beta chains sequenced from a single sample in a study of blood T cell repertoires in COVID-19. This table comes from immunoSEQ multiplex PCR, and its TCRdb copy is limited to in-frame clones, with some not included. The table records about 240,000 clones, roughly four fifths of them present only once. Source material: peripheral blood. Receptor source: a woman older than 75 with acute or convalescent COVID-19.

V and J are TRBV2 and TRBJ1-2, with a tentative D call TRBD1 (5 bases). The germline gives CDR1 SNHLY, CDR2 FYNNEI. Trimming took 7 bases from V and 9 from J, leaving 18 bases between them. The CDR3 has 13 amino acids. The CDR3 loop is CASTLKADISYTF. CDR3 nucleotide sequence: TGTGCCAGCACCCTGAAGGCGGACATCAGCTACACCTTC.

This clone was recorded only once. The chain uses TRBV4-1 and TRBJ2-7; perhaps TRBD1 as D (5 bases). The V gene's germline CDR1 is MGHRA and CDR2 YSYEKL. The CDR3 spans 14 residues. V was cut by 3 bases and J by 0 bases, with 9 bases left in between. CDR3 region: CASSHAGNSYEQYF. The CDR3 coding sequence is TGCGCCAGCAGCCACGCAGGGAACTCCTACGAGCAGTACTTC.

The rearrangement links TRBV5-4 to TRBJ1-4, with no clear D. CDR1 and CDR2 (germline): SGHNT, YYREEE (reference sequence). Trimming removed 4 bases from V and 5 bases from J, with 12 bases in between. The CDR3 is made up of 14 amino acids. The CDR3 DNA is TGTGCCAGCAGCCCTGGGAGGGCAAATGAAAAACTGTTTTTT. It translates to CASSPGRANEKLFF.

The chain combines TRBV15 with TRBJ1-6, with a tentative D call TRBD1 (6 bases). This CDR3 is 16 amino acids long. Germline lookup yields CDR1 LNHNV and CDR2 YYDKDF (reference sequence). The V gene lost 4 bases and the J gene lost 1 base, with 11 bases spanning the gap. The CDR3 protein is CATSTDRGSYNSPLHF. Here the CDR3 DNA reads TGTGCCACCAGCACGGACAGAGGGTCCTATAATTCACCCCTCCACTTT.

This clone is a singleton in its sample. The rearrangement links TRBV19 to TRBJ1-2; perhaps TRBD1 as D (6 bases). Germline V CDR1 and CDR2: LNHDA, SQIVND (reference sequence). The V and J ends lost 7 bases and 3 bases respectively, with 27 bases between them. The CDR3 contains 18 residues. In DNA form, the CDR3 reads TGTGCCAGTACTCTCATTGGGGGCAGGGGCTCCCTCCACTATGGCTACACCTTC. Translation gives CASTLIGGRGSLHYGYTF. Drawing the rest from reference TRBV19 and TRBJ1-2, the complete variable domain is DGGITQSPKYLFRKEGQNVTLSCEQNLNHDAMYWYRQDPGQGLRLIYYSQIVNDFQKGDIAEGYSVSREKKESFPLTVTSAQKNPTAFYLCASTLIGGRGSLHYGYTFGSGTRLTVV.